The clone carrying this TCR beta chain occurred many times. Its antigen remains unknown. This entry is derived from a study of CD8+CD57+ T cells in acquired aplastic anemia. Turning to the study itself: DNA recovered from sorted CD4+ and CD8+ cells had a mean of about 3.5 ug.

Findings and caveats of the study: There were over 25 CD8+ CDR3 sequences that occurred in both patients and controls.

CDR1 and CDR2 from the germline V gene are LNHDA and SQIVND (reference sequence). The CDR3 has 13 residues. V shed 3 bases and J 8 bases; nucleotides not matched to a gene: 5. Genomic DNA was employed as the template in profiling TCR beta VDJ and CDR3. Using its own MiXCR run on the reads, TCRdb lists one record per CDR3 protein. The sample consists of about 190,000 distinct CDR3 sequences, roughly half of them appearing once. The sequence was collected from a human donor in good health, serving as a control. The sequenced sample consisted of sorted CD4+, CD8+, or CD8+CD57+ T cells (not recorded which) from PBMCs. The chain recombines TRBV19 with TRBJ1-2, with 8 bases lining up with TRBD1. The CDR3 region has the DNA TGTGCCAGTAGTATCCGGACAGGGCAAGGCTACACCTTC. It specifies CASSIRTGQGYTF. Looking up the rest from reference TRBV19 and TRBJ1-2 gives the full variable domain: DGGITQSPKYLFRKEGQNVTLSCEQNLNHDAMYWYRQDPGQGLRLIYYSQIVNDFQKGDIAEGYSVSREKKESFPLTVTSAQKNPTAFYLCASSIRTGQGYTFGSGTRLTVV.